The 27 T cell receptor beta chains below come from one sample, sequenced in a study of regulatory T cells in long-lasting Graves disease. According to the study, TCR beta libraries were built with iRepertoire HTBI primers and CDR3-region Arm-PCR. Using its own MiXCR run on the multiplex PCR reads, TCRdb lists one record per CDR3 protein. The top ten hold 12% of the sample, which has more than 400,000 distinct CDR3 sequences, 15% to 20% seen once. Time point in this sample: newly diagnosed GD, antithyroid drugs for less than 3 months. Following extraction of RNA from PBMCs, that RNA was used to make the TCR library. These same data were also listed under a study on T cells in Graves' hyperthyroidism and ophthalmopathy.

The sample was peripheral blood mononuclear cells (PBMCs), taken at new diagnosis, from a patient treated with antithyroid drugs. These receptors were taken from a man aged 40-55 years with Graves disease.

The chain is built from TRBV20-1 and TRBJ2-1; D possibly corresponds to TRBD2 (6 bases). Germline values: CDR1 DFQATT, CDR2 SNEGSKA (reference sequence). Trimming stripped 3 bases from V and 7 bases from J, with 22 bases between. The CDR3 is 16 amino acids. DNA of the CDR3: TGCAGTGCTAGGGGGGTCGAGCGGGTGACGGGAAATGAGCAGTTCTTC. It specifies CSARGVERVTGNEQFF.

The chain combines TRBV5-1 with TRBJ1-2; D is unresolved. The CDR3 contains 14 residues. V dropped 4 bases and J dropped 4 bases, with 14 bases sitting between them. Germline V gene sequence: CDR1 SGHRS, CDR2 YFSETQ. DNA for the CDR3: TGCGCCAGCAGCGGAGAACACACGGTCTATGGCTACACCTTC. The encoded protein is CASSGEHTVYGYTF. Supplemented by reference TRBV5-1 and TRBJ1-2, the full variable domain reads KAGVTQTPRYLIKTRGQQVTLSCSPISGHRSVSWYQQTPGQGLQFLFEYFSETQRNKGNFPGRFSGRQFSNSRSEMNVSTLELGDSALYLCASSGEHTVYGYTFGSGTRLTVV.

In this sample, this clonotype turned up many times. The chain carries TRBV24-1 and TRBJ2-7; D could derive from TRBD1 or TRBD2 (6 bases each). Germline assignment: CDR1 KGHDR and CDR2 SFDVKD. The V and J ends lost 3 bases and 3 bases respectively, with 14 bases between them. The CDR3 runs 15 residues. As DNA, the CDR3 is TGTGCCACCAGTGATAGGAGGGACAATGACTACGAGCAGTACTTC. It yields the protein CATSDRRDNDYEQYF.

This clonotype was picked up many times. The genes are TRBV5-1 and TRBJ2-1; unclear D gene. V lost 1 base and J lost 2, with 7 bases in between. Germline CDR1 reads SGHRS; CDR2 reads YFSETQ. The CDR3 is 14 residues long. The DNA for the CDR3 is TGCGCCAGCAGCTTGTCACCGACCTACAATGAGCAGTTCTTC. Translation gives CASSLSPTYNEQFF. Complete variable domain (other parts from reference TRBV5-1 and TRBJ2-1): KAGVTQTPRYLIKTRGQQVTLSCSPISGHRSVSWYQQTPGQGLQFLFEYFSETQRNKGNFPGRFSGRQFSNSRSEMNVSTLELGDSALYLCASSLSPTYNEQFFGPGTRLTVL.

This clonotype has at least ten counts. The chain is built from TRBV27 and TRBJ1-1; D gene uncertain. Germline V gene lookup returns CDR1 MNHEY and CDR2 SMNVEV (reference sequence). The length of the CDR3 is 14 residues. V lost 2 bases and J 13 bases, leaving 20 bases between the germline ends. The CDR3 nucleotides are TGTGCCAGCAGTTTAGTTGCCGAGATGGGTGAGGTTTTCTTT. It yields the protein CASSLVAEMGEVFF.

This clonotype was recorded at least ten times. The CDR3 here is CASSYSGSRDEQFF. The CDR3 DNA sequence: TGTGCCAGCAGCTATTCCGGGTCTAGGGATGAGCAGTTCTTC. This chain uses TRBV12-3 or TRBV12-4 with TRBJ2-1; D not certain. Trimming shortened V by 6 bases and J by 8 bases, and 17 bases separated the two germline ends. The CDR3 sequence is 14 residues long.

This clonotype turned up a few times. J is TRBJ2-7 and V is TRBV7-9, with unresolved D. This CDR3 has 14 amino acids. Trimming shortened V by 3 bases and J by 2 bases, and 11 bases separated the two germline ends. The germline V gene has CDR1 SEHNR and CDR2 FQNEAQ (reference sequence). The CDR3 loop reads CASSFSESAYEQYF. As DNA, the CDR3 is TGTGCCAGCAGCTTTTCGGAGTCGGCCTACGAGCAGTACTTC.

This clonotype has a handful of counts. The gene calls are TRBV25-1 and TRBJ1-1; D is possibly TRBD1 (5 bases). The germline V and J ends were trimmed by 8 bases and 5 bases, with 12 bases remaining between them. CDR1 and CDR2 from the germline V gene are MGHDK and SYGVNS. There are 12 residues in the CDR3. The DNA for the CDR3 is TGTGCCAGCGGGGGACTGGGGACTGAAGCTTTCTTT. Residues: CASGGLGTEAFF.

Many counts were recorded for this clonotype. The chain couples TRBV28 to TRBJ1-5; D remains ambiguous. Germline assignment: CDR1 MDHEN and CDR2 SYDVKM. This CDR3 is 15 amino acids long. V lost 3 bases and J 0 bases, leaving 9 bases between the germline ends. CDR3 coding DNA: TGTGCCAGCAGTTTTAGGGTATATAGCAATCAGCCCCAGCATTTT. Its translation is CASSFRVYSNQPQHF.

The chain couples TRBV6-1 to TRBJ2-5; 7 nucleotides align to TRBD1. V trimming: 5 bases; J trimming: 2 bases; junction bases outside the gene matches: 11. The CDR3 consists of 16 residues. Germline V gives CDR1 MNHNS, CDR2 SASEGT. The CDR3 bases are TGTGCCAGCAGTCTCCGGGACAGAAGAACTCAAGAGACCCAGTACTTC. Residues: CASSLRDRRTQETQYF.

Only a few counts were recorded for this clonotype. This rearrangement joins TRBV4-1 to TRBJ2-7; 14 nucleotides agree with TRBD2. The trim removed 4 bases at V and 5 bases at J, leaving 22 bases unmatched. The CDR3 spans 21 residues. Germline V gene lookup returns CDR1 MGHRA and CDR2 YSYEKL. The CDR3, as DNA: TGCGCCAGCAGCCCCTGGACAGGACGACGACTAGCGGGAGGGCCTGAGGACGAGCAGTACTTC. Translating it yields CASSPWTGRRLAGGPEDEQYF.

This clonotype was seen only a few times. The chain employs TRBV5-1 and TRBJ1-3; D is possibly TRBD1 (5 bases). Looked up from germline, CDR1 is SGHRS and CDR2 is YFSETQ. Trimming left V 1 base short and J 0 bases short, with 8 bases between. This CDR3 has 15 amino acids. In DNA, the CDR3 is TGCGCCAGCAGCTTGCTAGGGACCTCTGGAAACACCATATATTTT. Its translation: CASSLLGTSGNTIYF.

The chain combines TRBV29-1 with TRBJ1-6; D ambiguous. CDR1 and CDR2 from the germline V gene are SQVTM and ANQGSEA. This CDR3 has 13 residues. V was pared by 5 bases and J by 4 bases, with 9 bases between. The CDR3 spells CSVSIEYNSPLHF. The CDR3 DNA reads TGCAGCGTTTCAATCGAGTATAATTCACCCCTCCACTTT.

Of note for this clonotype: Being one base from a much bigger clone, this may be a read error. The chain joins TRBV11-2 to TRBJ1-1; 10 bases map to TRBD1. The germline gives CDR1 SGHAT, CDR2 FQNNGV. J lost 1 base, V lost 7 bases, and 12 bases had no gene match. CDR3 length: 17 residues. The CDR3 DNA follows: TGTGCCAGCAACCCAGACAGGGGGCTAAATACGAACACTGAAGCTTTCTTT. Amino acid sequence: CASNPDRGLNTNTEAFF.

V gene TRBV6-9 combines with J gene TRBJ2-1; 9 nucleotides line up with TRBD2. Trimming took 3 bases from V and 6 from J; bases not matched to a gene: 3. Germline V gene sequence: CDR1 MNHGY, CDR2 SVAAGI. The CDR3 is made up of 14 amino acids. CDR3 DNA: TGTGCCAGCAGTTACCGACTAGCGGCCAATGAGCAGTTCTTC. It codes for CASSYRLAANEQFF.

The table lists this clonotype with many counts. The chain has TRBV28 and TRBJ2-6, with a tentative D call TRBD1 (6 bases). CDR3 length equals 18 residues. V gave up 6 bases and J gave up 0 bases, with 18 bases separating them. Germline CDR1 and CDR2: MDHEN and SYDVKM. The CDR3 loop is CASSRLTTGSSGANVLTF. DNA of the CDR3: TGTGCCAGCAGCCGCCTCACGACAGGCAGCTCTGGGGCCAACGTCCTGACTTTC. The entire variable domain, with the rest obtained from reference TRBV28 and TRBJ2-6, is as follows: DVKVTQSSRYLVKRTGEKVFLECVQDMDHENMFWYRQDPGLGLRLIYFSYDVKMKEKGDIPEGYSVSREKKERFSLILESASTNQTSMYLCASSRLTTGSSGANVLTFGAGSRLTVL.

V gene TRBV5-1 combines with J gene TRBJ2-1; no definite D call. The germline V gene has CDR1 SGHRS and CDR2 YFSETQ. The CDR3 has 13 amino acids. V was pared by 4 bases and J by 3 bases, with 8 bases between. DNA of the CDR3: TGCGCCAGCAGCGACAACAGCTACAATGAGCAGTTCTTC. Translation: CASSDNSYNEQFF.

This sequence joins TRBV4-1 and TRBJ2-7; D is possibly TRBD2 (5 bases). Germline CDR1 MGHRA, CDR2 YSYEKL. Trimming took 1 base from V and 1 from J, leaving 17 bases between them. The CDR3 runs 17 residues. The DNA for the CDR3 is TGCGCCAGCAGCCAAGCCAGCGGATTCTTTAAGTCCTACGAGCAGTACTTC. This sequence encodes CASSQASGFFKSYEQYF.

This clonotype was seen a few times. The chain is built from TRBV27 and TRBJ2-3, with 7 positions matching TRBD1. There are 16 residues in the CDR3. V trimming: 6 bases; J trimming: 5 bases; junction bases outside the gene matches: 14. In germline, CDR1 is MNHEY, CDR2 SMNVEV (reference sequence). The CDR3 spells CASRIKQGKYLDTQYF. The DNA for the CDR3 is TGTGCCAGCAGAATTAAACAGGGGAAGTATTTAGATACGCAGTATTTT.

This clonotype was seen ten or more times. CDR3 in amino acids: CASSFRDSIRNEQFF. The CDR3, as DNA: TGTGCCAGCAGCTTTAGGGACTCGATACGCAATGAGCAGTTCTTC. V and J are TRBV5-6 and TRBJ2-1; D is perhaps TRBD2 (6 bases). V shed 2 bases and J shed 6 bases, with 15 bases lying between them. This CDR3 has 15 residues. The germline CDR1 and CDR2 sequences are SGHDT and YYEEEE.

This clonotype was seen only a few times. The chain carries TRBV7-9 and TRBJ2-7; D might be TRBD1 (7 bases). Germline lookup yields CDR1 SEHNR and CDR2 FQNEAQ (reference sequence). The CDR3 extends over 14 amino acids. V lost 0 bases, J lost 5 bases, and 11 bases lay in between. CDR3 coding DNA: TGTGCCAGCAGCTTAGCCGGAGGGGGCAACGAGCAGTACTTC. Translated, it gives CASSLAGGGNEQYF.

This clonotype was picked up many times. The CDR3: CASSWDRNGYTF. The CDR3 DNA follows: TGTGCCAGCAGTTGGGACAGAAATGGCTACACCTTC. This chain links TRBV18 with TRBJ1-2; 7 bases are shared with TRBD1. Germline assignment: CDR1 KGHSH and CDR2 LQKENI. The ends lost 8 bases at V and 6 bases at J; junction bases unmatched: 6. The CDR3 contains 12 residues.

This sequence joins TRBV4-1 and TRBJ1-2; 7 bases map to TRBD1. Germline CDR1 and CDR2: MGHRA and YSYEKL. This CDR3 is built from 19 residues. The J segment lost 1 base and the V segment lost 0 bases, leaving 14 bases of the junction unmatched. This CDR3 reads CASSQDLGRPGQNNYGYTF. CDR3 coding DNA: TGCGCCAGCAGCCAAGATTTGGGAAGACCGGGACAGAATAACTATGGCTACACCTTC.

In its sample, this clonotype was seen a few times. The chain has TRBV7-9 and TRBJ2-1; 13 bases match TRBD2. The germline V gene encodes CDR1 SEHNR and CDR2 FQNEAQ (reference sequence). Germline trimming cut 5 bases from V and 8 bases from J; bases unmatched to any gene: 6. This CDR3 is built from 15 residues. The CDR3, as DNA: TGTGCCAGCAGCAAATGGACTAGCGGGAGTGATGAGCAGTTCTTC. Protein: CASSKWTSGSDEQFF.

This clonotype was detected many times. The chain links TRBV7-2 to TRBJ2-6; D may correspond to TRBD1 or TRBD2 (6 bases each). Looked up from germline, CDR1 is SGHTA and CDR2 is FQGNSA. The CDR3 loop spans 16 amino acids. V lost 5 bases and J lost 4, with 15 bases in between. The CDR3 sequence is CASSPPGALGANVLTF. CDR3 nucleotides: TGTGCCAGCAGCCCCCCGGGGGCGTTAGGGGCCAACGTCCTGACTTTC.

Ten or more counts support this clonotype. CDR3 amino acids: CATSASTF. The CDR3 DNA follows: TGTGCCACTTCGGCGTCCACCTTC. The V and J genes are TRBV28 and TRBJ1-2; D gene uncertain. The CDR3 is 8 residues long. Per the germline V gene, CDR1 is MDHEN and CDR2 is SYDVKM. The V gene lost 10 bases and the J gene lost 13 bases, with 10 bases spanning the gap.

Details on this clonotype: This may stem from a read error, because a much larger clone lies one nucleotide away. The chain carries TRBV6-1 and TRBJ2-2; 10 bases map to TRBD2. This CDR3 has 18 amino acids. The V segment lost 4 bases and the J segment 4 bases; nucleotides outside the gene matches: 12. CDR1 and CDR2 from the germline V gene are MNHNS and SASEGT. The CDR3 loop is CASSGRRGLASSTGELFF. For the CDR3, the DNA is TGTGCCAGCAGTGGCCGTCGGGGACTAGCGTCGAGCACCGGGGAGCTGTTTTTT.